Shown below are 9 T cell receptor beta chains from a single sample sequenced in a study of blood T cell repertoires in COVID-19. Sequenced by immunoSEQ multiplex PCR; TCRdb stores in-frame clones only, minus some. The table records 130,000 to 150,000 clones, around 87% of them present only once. Source material: PBMCs or T cells enriched from blood (not recorded which). The receptor set was obtained from a man between 60 and 75 years old who had recovered from COVID-19.

The chain links TRBV2 to TRBJ2-5; D is perhaps TRBD2 (6 bases). Deletions cut 7 bases from V and 2 bases from J, with 11 bases between. Germline-derived CDR1 and CDR2 are SNHLY and FYNNEI. This CDR3 is 13 amino acids long. The CDR3 loop reads CASIRGFQETQYF. Written as DNA, the CDR3 is TGTGCCAGCATTCGGGGGTTTCAAGAGACCCAGTACTTC.

The chain has TRBV5-1 and TRBJ1-2; D unclear. The germline V gene encodes CDR1 SGHRS and CDR2 YFSETQ. This CDR3 region has 14 residues. Trimming cost V 0 bases and J 5 bases, with 11 bases left between them. The CDR3 DNA is TGCGCCAGCAGCTTGGGGTCGAGGAGTTATGGCTACACCTTC. It is translated as CASSLGSRSYGYTF.

The chain combines TRBV7-2 with TRBJ2-3; 10 positions agree with TRBD2. The germline V gene encodes CDR1 SGHTA and CDR2 FQGNSA. The V segment lost 2 bases and the J segment 6 bases; nucleotides outside the gene matches: 5. The CDR3 runs to 15 residues. The CDR3 region has the DNA TGTGCCAGCAGCTTAAGGCTAGCGGGAGCTGATACGCAGTATTTT. Translating gives CASSLRLAGADTQYF. The full variable domain, its missing parts supplied by reference TRBV7-2 and TRBJ2-3, is GAGVSQSPSNKVTEKGKDVELRCDPISGHTALYWYRQSLGQGLEFLIYFQGNSAPDKSGLPSDRFSAERTGGSVSTLTIQRTQQEDSAVYLCASSLRLAGADTQYFGPGTRLTVL.

This clone occurred once. The CDR3 DNA follows: TGTGCCAGATCAGGGGAGAATTCACCCCTCCACTTT. Translating it yields CARSGENSPLHF. J is TRBJ1-6 and V is TRBV19; tentative D call: TRBD1 (6 bases). The CDR3 spans 12 residues. V was clipped by 9 bases and J by 7 bases, with 10 bases between them. Germline V gene data show CDR1 as LNHDA and CDR2 as SQIVND (reference sequence).

The V call is TRBV28, the J call TRBJ1-5, with D unresolved. Deletions cut 8 bases from V and 6 bases from J, with 14 bases between. The CDR3 is 13 amino acids. Germline V gives CDR1 MDHEN, CDR2 SYDVKM. The CDR3 protein is CASRRLGGQPQHF. In DNA form, the CDR3 reads TGTGCCAGCCGAAGACTGGGTGGTCAGCCCCAGCATTTT.

The rearrangement links TRBV9 to TRBJ2-5, with a possible D match to TRBD2 (9 bases). Germline values: CDR1 SGDLS, CDR2 YYNGEE. The CDR3 runs to 16 residues. V shed 4 bases and J shed 2 bases, with 18 bases lying between them. The CDR3 sequence: CASSPGGGRGQETQYF. The CDR3 nucleotides read TGTGCCAGCAGCCCAGGGGGCGGGAGGGGACAAGAGACCCAGTACTTC.

The chain joins TRBV28 to TRBJ1-1, with 8 bases aligning to TRBD1. Germline CDR1 is MDHEN and CDR2 is SYDVKM. There are 14 residues in the CDR3. V dropped 1 base and J dropped 5; count of bases not matched to a gene: 3. The CDR3 coding sequence is TGTGCCAGCAGTTTATTACAGGGGGTGACTGAAGCTTTCTTT. Amino acid sequence: CASSLLQGVTEAFF.

The rearrangement links TRBV11-2 to TRBJ2-1; 9 bases are shared with TRBD1. The CDR3 is 16 residues long. V lost 5 bases and J lost 7; bases outside the gene matches: 12. In germline, CDR1 is SGHAT, CDR2 FQNNGV. The CDR3, as DNA: TGTGCCAGCAGCCCAGGGACAGGGACCCCTTGGAATGAGCAGTTCTTC. Translation gives CASSPGTGTPWNEQFF.

This chain links TRBV28 with TRBJ2-3; D is undetermined. CDR3 length: 11 amino acids. The V gene's germline CDR1 is MDHEN and CDR2 SYDVKM. The V gene lost 2 bases and the J gene lost 9 bases, with 6 bases spanning the gap. In DNA, the CDR3 is TGTGCCAGCAGTTTAATGGAGACGCAGTATTTT. Translating it yields CASSLMETQYF.